Presented here are 31 T cell receptor beta chains from one specimen sequenced in a study of T cell responses to AZD1222 COVID-19 vaccine. Here immunoSEQ multiplex PCR was the method, and the copy in TCRdb shows in-frame clones only, minus some. The repertoire includes approximately 100,000 clones, less than 95% of them detected once, and roughly 1.4% sits in the top ten. This material consisted of peripheral blood, taken on day 0 of AZD1222 vaccination. These receptors originate from an adult in good health.

V gene TRBV29-1 combines with J gene TRBJ1-1, with unresolved D. Deletions cut 4 bases from V and 3 bases from J, with 6 bases between. Germline CDR1 and CDR2: SQVTM and ANQGSEA. This CDR3 is built from 11 residues. CDR3 sequence: CSVVGDTEAFF. Written as DNA, the CDR3 is TGCAGCGTTGTTGGGGACACTGAAGCTTTCTTT.

The chain employs TRBV27 and TRBJ2-1; TRBD2 might be the D (7 bases). The germline V gene encodes CDR1 MNHEY and CDR2 SMNVEV (reference sequence). The CDR3 loop spans 12 amino acids. With 10 bases removed from V and 7 bases from J, the gap between germline ends came to 14 bases. The CDR3 nucleotides read TGTGCCACGAAGGGGGGGCCGAATGAGCAGTTCTTC. This gives the protein CATKGGPNEQFF.

The V and J genes are TRBV24-1 and TRBJ2-1; D is ambiguous. V shed 0 bases and J shed 10 bases, with 9 bases lying between them. Germline V lookup: CDR1 KGHDR, CDR2 SFDVKD. This CDR3 is 13 amino acids long. The chain's CDR3 is CATSDLSDFEQFF. CDR3 nucleotide sequence: TGTGCCACCAGTGATTTGTCCGACTTCGAGCAGTTCTTC.

The rearrangement links TRBV3-1 (or the pseudogene TRBV3-2) to TRBJ1-1; 8 bases are a match to TRBD1. The CDR3 contains 17 residues. J gave up 5 bases and V 0 bases, and 11 bases lay outside the gene matches. The germline CDR1 and CDR2 sequences are LGHDT and YNNKEL (reference sequence). CDR3 loop: CASSQDLRNRGATEAFF. The CDR3 DNA sequence: TGTGCCAGCAGCCAAGATTTGCGTAACAGGGGGGCGACTGAAGCTTTCTTT.

This clone was found a few times. The chain is built from TRBV6-5 and TRBJ1-6; tentative D call: TRBD1 (5 bases). Germline assignment: CDR1 MNHEY and CDR2 SVGAGI. This CDR3 region has 15 residues. Trimming took 7 bases from V and 0 from J, leaving 10 bases between them. The CDR3 sequence: CASTAGLSYNSPLHF. CDR3 DNA sequence: TGTGCCAGCACAGCGGGGCTCTCCTATAATTCACCCCTCCACTTT.

The chain links TRBV5-1 to TRBJ1-2, with unresolved D. This CDR3 spans 15 amino acids. Germline assignment: CDR1 SGHRS and CDR2 YFSETQ. V dropped 5 bases and J dropped 6 bases, with 20 bases sitting between them. The DNA of the CDR3 is TGCGCCAGCAGACGGCCGGGCCAAACAACCAATGGCTACACCTTC. Protein sequence: CASRRPGQTTNGYTF.

The chain recombines TRBV19 with TRBJ1-6; tentative D call: TRBD1 (6 bases). Germline V gives CDR1 LNHDA, CDR2 SQIVND (reference sequence). V was pared by 4 bases and J by 6 bases, with 16 bases between. There are 16 residues in the CDR3. CDR3 in amino acids: CASSTPTGTTNSPLHF. Here the CDR3 DNA reads TGTGCCAGTAGTACCCCAACCGGGACAACTAATTCACCCCTCCACTTT.

This clone was recorded only once. Here the CDR3 DNA reads TGTGCCAGAGGCCGAGGGGGCATGGACACTGAAGCTTTCTTT. Translating gives CARGRGGMDTEAFF. The chain uses TRBV5-3 and TRBJ1-1; 7 bases agree with TRBD1. TRBV5-3 is recorded as an ORF, its role being uncertain. V lost 7 bases and J lost 3; bases outside the gene matches: 9. The CDR3 loop spans 14 amino acids.

V is TRBV28 and J is TRBJ1-2; 7 positions match TRBD1. Germline trimming cut 5 bases from V and 4 bases from J; bases unmatched to any gene: 7. The CDR3 covers 14 residues. Germline V gene lookup returns CDR1 MDHEN and CDR2 SYDVKM. CDR3: CASSTSRQGYGYTF. In nucleotides, the CDR3 is TGTGCCAGCAGTACTTCCCGACAGGGCTATGGCTACACCTTC.

The CDR3 nucleotides are TGTGCCAGCAGTGCAGGGTCTCAGCCCCAGCATTTT. Translated, it gives CASSAGSQPQHF. The chain recombines TRBV2 with TRBJ1-5, with D tentatively TRBD1 (5 bases). V dropped 4 bases and J dropped 6 bases, with 7 bases sitting between them. The CDR3 is 12 amino acids. Germline V gives CDR1 SNHLY, CDR2 FYNNEI. The complete variable domain, with remaining parts taken from reference TRBV2 and TRBJ1-5, reads EPEVTQTPSHQVTQMGQEVILRCVPISNHLYFYWYRQILGQKVEFLVSFYNNEISEKSEIFDDQFSVERPDGSNFTLKIRSTKLEDSAMYFCASSAGSQPQHFGDGTRLSIL.

V usage is TRBV3-1 (or the pseudogene TRBV3-2) and J usage is TRBJ1-1; D is possibly TRBD1 (5 bases). Germline assignment: CDR1 LGHDT and CDR2 YNNKEL (reference sequence). V was cut by 4 bases and J by 1 base, with 10 bases left in between. The CDR3 is 14 amino acids. The CDR3 spells CASSPRGGNTEAFF. In DNA form, the CDR3 reads TGTGCCAGCAGCCCCCGCGGGGGGAACACTGAAGCTTTCTTT.

The V gene is TRBV6-2 or TRBV6-3, the J gene TRBJ1-6; 11 nucleotides line up with TRBD1. V lost 6 bases and J lost 2; bases outside the gene matches: 15. Germline V gives CDR1 MNHEY, CDR2 SVGEGT. The CDR3 runs 20 residues. The CDR3 nucleotides are TGTGCCAGCAGCCCCTCGGGACAGGGGGTGCCCCTCGCCTATAATTCACCCCTCCACTTT. Amino acids: CASSPSGQGVPLAYNSPLHF.

This chain joins TRBV11-2 and TRBJ1-3; TRBD1 is a possible D gene (5 bases). Germline V CDR1 and CDR2: SGHAT, FQNNGV. The V and J ends lost 5 bases and 0 bases respectively, with 11 bases between them. CDR3 length: 15 amino acids. The CDR3 loop reads CASSTTVSSGNTIYF. CDR3 DNA sequence: TGTGCCAGCAGCACGACAGTATCCTCTGGAAACACCATATATTTT. The full variable domain, completed using reference TRBV11-2 and TRBJ1-3, is EAGVAQSPRYKIIEKRQSVAFWCNPISGHATLYWYQQILGQGPKLLIQFQNNGVVDDSQLPKDRFSAERLKGVDSTLKIQPAKLEDSAVYLCASSTTVSSGNTIYFGEGSWLTVV.

This chain links TRBV5-5 with TRBJ2-5; 8 bases are a match to TRBD1. CDR3 length: 15 amino acids. J gave up 5 bases and V 3 bases, and 9 bases lay outside the gene matches. Germline CDR1 is SGHKS and CDR2 is YYEKEE (reference sequence). The CDR3, as DNA: TGTGCCAGCAGCTCGACGACAGGGGTAGAGGAGACCCAGTACTTC. Translation gives CASSSTTGVEETQYF.

The chain recombines TRBV24-1 with TRBJ1-1; the match to TRBD1 covers 9 bases. V lost 4 bases to trimming and J lost 3 bases; unmatched junction nucleotides: 2. CDR1 KGHDR and CDR2 SFDVKD come from the germline V gene. The CDR3 contains 14 residues. Here the CDR3 reads CATSDGQGHTEAFF. The CDR3 DNA sequence: TGTGCCACCAGTGACGGACAGGGGCACACTGAAGCTTTCTTT.

The V call is TRBV5-6, the J call TRBJ2-3; D may be TRBD2 (7 bases). CDR1 is SGHDT and CDR2 is YYEEEE in the germline V gene. The CDR3 is 17 amino acids. Between the trimmed V and J ends, which lost 4 bases and 2 bases, there was a span of 20 bases. CDR3 sequence (DNA): TGTGCCAGCAGCCCCCGGGGGGCCACCGCACCCACAGATACGCAGTATTTT. It is translated as CASSPRGATAPTDTQYF.

This clone came up once. The rearrangement links TRBV3-1 (or the pseudogene TRBV3-2) to TRBJ2-3; 7 bases line up with TRBD2. Germline assignment: CDR1 LGHDT and CDR2 YNNKEL (reference sequence). This CDR3 has 16 amino acids. The J segment lost 0 bases and the V segment lost 3 bases, leaving 6 bases of the junction unmatched. This chain's CDR3 is CASSHESAGSTDTQYF. CDR3 nucleotides: TGTGCCAGCAGCCACGAGTCAGCGGGGAGCACAGATACGCAGTATTTT.

The chain carries TRBV7-6 and TRBJ2-7, with D unresolved. Trimming removed 0 bases at V and 3 bases at J, with 6 bases between. CDR3 length: 13 residues. Germline V gene data show CDR1 as SGHVS and CDR2 as FNYEAQ. The CDR3 spells CASSLAQRYEQYF. CDR3 nucleotide sequence: TGTGCCAGCAGCTTAGCGCAGCGCTACGAGCAGTACTTC. Looking up the rest from reference TRBV7-6 and TRBJ2-7 gives the full variable domain: GAGVSQSPRYKVTKRGQDVALRCDPISGHVSLYWYRQALGQGPEFLTYFNYEAQQDKSGLPNDRFSAERPEGSISTLTIQRTEQRDSAMYRCASSLAQRYEQYFGPGTRLTVT.

The J gene is TRBJ2-7, the V gene TRBV11-1; 9 nucleotides align to TRBD1. The CDR3 covers 15 residues. Germline trimming cut 5 bases from V and 4 bases from J; bases unmatched to any gene: 9. CDR1 is SGHAT and CDR2 is FQDESV in the germline V gene (reference sequence). The CDR3 nucleotides read TGTGCCAGCAGCCAAGGCCAGGACAGGGGTTACGAGCAGTACTTC. Protein product: CASSQGQDRGYEQYF.

This clone showed up just a few times. V and J are TRBV19 and TRBJ1-1, with D unclear. V shed 9 bases and J shed 1 base, with 21 bases lying between them. The CDR3 consists of 16 residues. Germline V gives CDR1 LNHDA, CDR2 SQIVND (reference sequence). The CDR3 loop reads CASAQGLGRTNTEAFF. The CDR3, as DNA: TGTGCCAGCGCCCAAGGTCTGGGGAGGACGAACACTGAAGCTTTCTTT.

This chain uses TRBV29-1 with TRBJ2-1, with 9 bases identical to TRBD2. V shed 0 bases and J 3 bases; nucleotides not matched to a gene: 12. CDR1 SQVTM and CDR2 ANQGSEA come from the germline V gene. The CDR3 is 18 residues long. CDR3 in amino acids: CSVEDRASGDAIYNEQFF. The CDR3 nucleotides read TGCAGCGTTGAAGATCGGGCTAGCGGGGACGCAATCTACAATGAGCAGTTCTTC.

V is TRBV19 and J is TRBJ1-6, with 8 bases identical to TRBD1. V was clipped by 9 bases and J by 8 bases; unmatched bases: 9. The germline gives CDR1 LNHDA, CDR2 SQIVND (reference sequence). This CDR3 comprises 14 residues. CDR3 DNA: TGTGCCAGCTCCTCGGACAGGGCGTATTCACCCCTCCACTTT. This gives the protein CASSSDRAYSPLHF.

This chain joins TRBV2 and TRBJ2-5; the D call may be TRBD1 or TRBD2 (5 bases each). V was shortened by 4 bases and J by 7 bases, with 13 bases between the two germline ends. This CDR3 region has 13 residues. Germline CDR1 and CDR2: SNHLY and FYNNEI. The CDR3 here is CASSGSPRGTQYF. CDR3 DNA sequence: TGTGCCAGCAGTGGCTCGCCGAGGGGGACCCAGTACTTC.

The chain links TRBV4-1 to TRBJ1-1, with D perhaps TRBD1 (5 bases). CDR1 MGHRA and CDR2 YSYEKL come from the germline V gene. V was pared by 0 bases and J by 1 base, with 9 bases between. The CDR3 is 15 residues long. The CDR3 DNA reads as TGCGCCAGCAGCCAAGATCCCGGACAGAACACTGAAGCTTTCTTT. It is translated as CASSQDPGQNTEAFF.

The gene calls are TRBV7-9 and TRBJ2-1; maybe TRBD2 (6 bases). The CDR3 spans 15 residues. CDR1 and CDR2 (germline): SEHNR, FQNEAQ (reference sequence). V gave up 1 base and J gave up 7 bases, with 14 bases separating them. In DNA form, the CDR3 reads TGTGCCAGCAGCTTAGGGGGCTGGGGAGGAAATGAGCAGTTCTTC. Translating gives CASSLGGWGGNEQFF. Based on the CDR3 plus reference TRBV7-9 and TRBJ2-1, the full variable domain is DTGVSQNPRHKITKRGQNVTFRCDPISEHNRLYWYRQTLGQGPEFLTYFQNEAQLEKSRLLSDRFSAERPKGSFSTLEIQRTEQGDSAMYLCASSLGGWGGNEQFFGPGTRLTVL.

This chain uses TRBV5-4 with TRBJ1-1, with a tentative D call TRBD1 (6 bases). This CDR3 is 16 amino acids long. Trimming shortened V by 4 bases and J by 11 bases, and 27 bases separated the two germline ends. From germline, CDR1 is SGHNT and CDR2 YYREEE (reference sequence). Here the CDR3 reads CASSRNFRTDDRKAFF. The CDR3 nucleotides read TGTGCCAGCAGCCGTAATTTTAGGACAGACGATAGGAAGGCTTTCTTT.

The V call is TRBV19, the J call TRBJ2-1; 8 bases line up with TRBD2. There are 16 residues in the CDR3. Germline CDR1 LNHDA, CDR2 SQIVND (reference sequence). After removal of 3 bases from V and 6 bases from J, the junction contained 10 bases not matched to a gene. DNA for the CDR3: TGTGCCAGTAGTATTCGCGGGGGGCCATCGTCCAATGAGCAGTTCTTC. This translates into CASSIRGGPSSNEQFF.

V usage is TRBV12-3 or TRBV12-4 and J usage is TRBJ1-1; no clear D. V gave up 1 base and J gave up 0 bases, with 3 bases separating them. The CDR3 length is 13 residues. The CDR3 bases are TGTGCCAGCAGTTTAGTCCTGAACACTGAAGCTTTCTTT. Protein: CASSLVLNTEAFF.

V usage is TRBV27 and J usage is TRBJ1-6, with 9 bases matching TRBD1. Looked up from germline, CDR1 is MNHEY and CDR2 is SMNVEV (reference sequence). The CDR3 loop spans 14 amino acids. Trimming removed 5 bases from V and 9 bases from J; junction bases left unmatched: 5. CDR3 residues: CASSRDRGFSPLHF. The DNA for the CDR3 is TGTGCCAGCAGTAGAGACAGGGGGTTTTCACCCCTCCACTTT.

The count of this clone is one. The chain recombines TRBV5-4 with TRBJ2-5; 10 bases align to TRBD2. V dropped 2 bases and J dropped 3; count of bases not matched to a gene: 7. This CDR3 has 16 amino acids. In germline, CDR1 is SGHNT, CDR2 YYREEE (reference sequence). The CDR3 DNA sequence: TGTGCCAGCAGCTTCGTCAGCGGGGGGGGGAAAGAGACCCAGTACTTC. Protein: CASSFVSGGGKETQYF.

The CDR3 nucleotides read TGTGCCACCGGGAAAAGAAACTATGGCTACACCTTC. It specifies CATGKRNYGYTF. The chain combines TRBV28 with TRBJ1-2; no firm D call. CDR1 is MDHEN, CDR2 SYDVKM, per germline. The CDR3 sequence is 12 residues long. The V end lost 10 bases, the J end lost 2 bases, and 11 bases lay between the germline ends.